This is a list of T cell receptor beta chains from one sample in a study of metastatic and nonmetastatic thyroid tumors. TCRdb recomputed clones from the PCR reads via MiXCR. The sample records fewer than 15,000 clones, roughly 29% being singletons. Sequences were obtained from tumor tissue. The receptors derive from a female donor with papillary thyroid cancer or a benign thyroid nodule (not recorded which). Some clones in this sample may be carry-over from other donors' samples. Each CDR3 is given with its conserved first and last residue. The D gene is left open where the match is weak. Some rows have no size entry. The others give once, few or many, or a class for an expanded clone.

>-|TRBJ1-2|TRBV11-1|TRBD1
TGTGCCAGCAGCCCCACCCGGGACAGTGGGTTCAACTATGTCTACACCTTC
CASSPTRDSGFNYVYTF
>-|TRBJ1-1|TRBV7-9|-
TGTGCCAGCAGCTTAGCTCAGGGTGGGCCTGAAGCTTTCTTT
CASSLAQGGPEAFF
>few|TRBJ2-2|TRBV12-3/TRBV12-4|TRBD1
TGTGCCAGCATCCCAGGGGACAGGGCCGTTGGGGAGCTGTTTTTT
CASIPGDRAVGELFF
>few|TRBJ1-2|TRBV15|TRBD1
TGTGCCACCAGCAGGGGACAGGGAACGAATGGCTACACCTTC
CATSRGQGTNGYTF
>many|TRBJ2-1|TRBV28|TRBD2
TGTGCCAGCATAGGACTAGTTGCCTACAATGAGCAGTTCTTC
CASIGLVAYNEQFF
>many|TRBJ1-4|TRBV7-8|-
TGTGCCAGCAGCTTATCCACGACCGCTTATGAAAAACTGTTTTTT
CASSLSTTAYEKLFF
>many|TRBJ2-3|TRBV7-2|TRBD2
TGTGCCAGCAGCGCCGTACTAGCGTCAGATACGCAGTATTTT
CASSAVLASDTQYF
>many|TRBJ2-1|TRBV15|-
TGTGCCACCAGCAGAACTCGTGGGGCGGGACCTTCACATGAGCAGTTCTTC
CATSRTRGAGPSHEQFF
>-|TRBJ2-1|TRBV18|TRBD1
TGTGCCAGCTCACCCCCCGTGGGGAACAGAGGACAGGGGAGGTCCTTC
CASSPPVGNRGQGRSF
>many|TRBJ1-6|TRBV3-1|-
TGTGCCAGCAGCCAAGCCCCGCGGGCCCCCCTCCACTTT
CASSQAPRAPLHF
>many|TRBJ2-1|TRBV7-3|-
TGTGCCAGCAGCTCTCCGGGACTGTACAATGAGCAGTTCTTC
CASSSPGLYNEQFF
>many|TRBJ2-2|TRBV29-1|-
TGCAGCGTTGGGGATTTTAACGCCGGGGAGCTGTTTTTT
CSVGDFNAGELFF
>-|TRBJ2-1|TRBV5-1|TRBD2
TGCGTCAGCAGCTCTGGACTAGCGAGCTACAATGAGCAGTTCTTC
CVSSSGLASYNEQFF
>few|TRBJ1-6|TRBV28|TRBD1
TGTGCCAGCAGTTTGACAGGGAGCTCACCCCTCCACTTT
CASSLTGSSPLHF
>few|TRBJ1-5|TRBV6-1|-
TGTGCCAGCAGCGGGGGAACGACAGGTCATCAGCCCCAGCATTTT
CASSGGTTGHQPQHF
>-|TRBJ2-7|TRBV4-1|-
TGCGCCAGCAGCCAAGGAACATTAAACCAATACGAGCAGTACTTC
CASSQGTLNQYEQYF
>-|TRBJ2-3|TRBV12-3/TRBV12-4|-
TGTGCCAGCAGCCTCATTCCATTTACAGATACGCAGTATTTT
CASSLIPFTDTQYF
>-|TRBJ1-1|TRBV20-1|TRBD1
TGCAGTGCTACACCCGGGACAGCCGACAACACTGAAGCTTTCTTT
CSATPGTADNTEAFF
>few|TRBJ1-1|TRBV5-1|-
TGCGCCAGCAGCTTGGGGGGAACTATGAACACTGAAGCTTTCTTT
CASSLGGTMNTEAFF
>medium-sized|TRBJ2-7|TRBV4-1|TRBD2
TGCGCCAGCAGCCAATTGGGACTAGCGGGAGGAATCGACGAGCAGTACTTC
CASSQLGLAGGIDEQYF
>-|TRBJ2-3|TRBV6-4|TRBD1
TGTGCCAGCAGTCCCGGGACAGAAGGAGATACGCAGTATTTT
CASSPGTEGDTQYF
>-|TRBJ1-1|TRBV11-2|-
TGTGCCAGCAGCTTTTCCCCTGAACGAGCCGCTGAAGCTTTCTTT
CASSFSPERAAEAFF
>-|TRBJ1-2|TRBV18|TRBD1
TGTGCCAGCTCACTCCAGGGGGATTATGGCTACACCTTC
CASSLQGDYGYTF
>-|TRBJ2-1|TRBV20-1|TRBD2
TGCAGTGCTAGAGTCGCGTCGGGAGGGCTTTCCTACAATGAGCAGTTCTTC
CSARVASGGLSYNEQFF
>few|TRBJ2-2|TRBV11-3|-
TGTGCCAGCAGCCGAATCAGGGGAAGCACCGGGGAGCTGTTTTTT
CASSRIRGSTGELFF
>-|TRBJ1-5|TRBV27|TRBD1
TGTGCCACCAAAGGACGGACAGGGACGAATCAGCCCCAGCATTTT
CATKGRTGTNQPQHF
>many|TRBJ1-2|TRBV2|-
TGTGCCAGCAGTGAAGGTACGGGAACCGAGGGCTACACCTTC
CASSEGTGTEGYTF
>medium-sized|TRBJ1-1|TRBV30|-
TGTGCCTGGACCTCCGGATTTAACACTGAAGCTTTCTTT
CAWTSGFNTEAFF
>-|TRBJ1-4|TRBV4-1|-
TGCGCCAGCAGCCCGGAGGGGAGAAATGAAAAACTGTTTTTT
CASSPEGRNEKLFF
>-|TRBJ2-5|TRBV5-1|TRBD2
TGCGCCAGCACCCCAGGGACTAGCGGACCCTCACGGGAGACCCAGTACTTC
CASTPGTSGPSRETQYF
>many|TRBJ1-6|TRBV5-4|-
TGTGCCAGCAGCTTGGATGGGGGAGAATCACCCCTCCACTTT
CASSLDGGESPLHF
>few|TRBJ1-2|TRBV12-3/TRBV12-4|-
TGTGCCAGCAGTCACGACAGTGATTATGGCTACACCTTC
CASSHDSDYGYTF
>medium-sized|TRBJ2-1|TRBV6-5|TRBD2
TGTGCCAGCAGTCCAACTCCGGGACTAGCGGGAGGAAATGAGCAGTTCTTC
CASSPTPGLAGGNEQFF
>medium-sized|TRBJ2-7|TRBV19|-
TGTGCCAGTAGTATAGACAGGGAAGGCGAGCAGTACTTC
CASSIDREGEQYF
>many|TRBJ2-3|TRBV7-9|-
TGTGCCAGCGGGGGCAGGGCGGCAGATACGCAGTATTTT
CASGGRAADTQYF
>many|TRBJ2-1|TRBV11-2|-
TGTGCCAGCAGCTTACGGGGTGGCTCCTACAATGAGCAGTTCTTC
CASSLRGGSYNEQFF
>few|TRBJ1-2|TRBV24-1|-
TGTGCCACCAGTGATCCAGGGGCCTATGGCTACACCTTC
CATSDPGAYGYTF
>many|TRBJ2-2|TRBV7-8|TRBD2
TGTGCCAGCAGCCTTGGACTAGCGGGAGACACCGGGGAGCTGTTTTTT
CASSLGLAGDTGELFF
>few|TRBJ2-3|TRBV2|TRBD2
TGTGCCAGCAGGCTAGCGGGACTCACAGATACGCAGTATTTT
CASRLAGLTDTQYF
>-|TRBJ1-5|TRBV20-1|-
TGCAGTGCTAGAACCGGGCTCGAGAGATACCAGCATTTT
CSARTGLERYQHF
>medium-sized|TRBJ1-2|TRBV27|TRBD1
TGTGCCACCAGTACAGGGGGCGCCTATGGCTACACCTTC
CATSTGGAYGYTF
>medium-sized|TRBJ1-1|TRBV30|TRBD1
TGTGCCTGGAGTTTAACCGGGACAGGGCTTGCTTTCTTT
CAWSLTGTGLAFF
>-|TRBJ1-5|TRBV5-1|-
TGCGCCAGCAGCTTCGGACAAGACGTTCAGCCCCGGCATTTT
CASSFGQDVQPRHF
>many|TRBJ1-2|TRBV28|-
TGTGCCAGCAACCCAGTAAGGGGATTTAGCTATGGCTACACCTTC
CASNPVRGFSYGYTF
>-|TRBJ2-7|TRBV5-4|TRBD2
TGTGCCAGCAGATTTTTAGCGGGGGACAGAGACAAGCAGTACTTC
CASRFLAGDRDKQYF
>once|TRBJ1-1|TRBV20-1|-
TGCAGTGCTAGTCAGAAGGGGAATGTGGACACTGAAGCTTTCTTT
CSASQKGNVDTEAFF
>few|TRBJ2-3|TRBV5-1|TRBD1
TGCGCCAGCAGCTTGGAACAGGGGGCCAGGGCAGATACGCAGTATTTT
CASSLEQGARADTQYF
>few|TRBJ2-2|TRBV27|TRBD1
TGTGCCAGCAGCCCGAGGTTTGGGGACAGGATATCGGAGCTGTTTTTT
CASSPRFGDRISELFF
>medium-sized|TRBJ2-7|TRBV6-5|-
TGTGCCAGCAGTTACTCTCGGACAGAAGTATACGAGCAGTACTTC
CASSYSRTEVYEQYF
>-|TRBJ1-3|TRBV3-1|-
TGTGCCAGCAGCCCAGGTGGGGTGGCAGGAAACACCATATATTTT
CASSPGGVAGNTIYF
>many|TRBJ2-3|TRBV20-1|-
TGCAGTGCAGTACCCTTGGGTCTAGATACGCAGTATTTT
CSAVPLGLDTQYF